Below, 26 T cell receptor beta chains from the same sample are listed, as sequenced in a study of CD8 T cells in ankylosing spondylitis. TCRdb reprocessed the 5' RACE reads with MiXCR, giving one entry per CDR3 protein. The table records around 330,000 distinct CDR3 sequences, around 10% of them present only once. What was sequenced was blood, either unsorted or a sorted T cell fraction (not recorded which). These TCRs come from a female donor with ankylosing spondylitis or in good health (not recorded which).

This clonotype was seen ten or more times. The V call is TRBV7-9, the J call TRBJ1-2; D ambiguous. Germline values: CDR1 SEHNR, CDR2 FQNEAQ (reference sequence). CDR3 length: 12 amino acids. Trimming pared 10 bases from V and 4 bases from J, leaving 13 bases between. CDR3 sequence reads: CATSSLAYGYTF. As DNA, the CDR3 is TGTGCCACAAGCTCCCTCGCCTATGGCTACACCTTC.

The V gene is TRBV12-3 or TRBV12-4, the J gene TRBJ1-5; 8 bases align to TRBD1. The V segment lost 5 bases and the J segment 0 bases; nucleotides outside the gene matches: 12. The CDR3 extends over 18 amino acids. The CDR3 region has the DNA TGTGCCAGCAGTCTCCGGGACAGGTCACCCTATAGCAATCAGCCCCAGCATTTT. Translating gives CASSLRDRSPYSNQPQHF.

This clonotype occurred many times. The CDR3 DNA follows: TGCAGCGTTGACCCTACGGGACTAGGACTTAGTGAGCAGTTCTTC. Translating it yields CSVDPTGLGLSEQFF. The chain employs TRBV29-1 and TRBJ2-1; 8 positions match TRBD2. Looked up from germline, CDR1 is SQVTM and CDR2 is ANQGSEA. V shed 3 bases and J 9 bases; nucleotides not matched to a gene: 13. The CDR3 length is 15 residues.

This clonotype has more than one count but fewer than ten. The rearrangement links TRBV7-2 to TRBJ1-5, with D maybe TRBD1 (6 bases). The germline V gene has CDR1 SGHTA and CDR2 FQGNSA. The CDR3 covers 15 residues. Trimming removed 1 base at V and 6 bases at J, with 13 bases between. Here the CDR3 reads CASSLVAGAVQPQHF. In DNA, the CDR3 is TGTGCCAGCAGCTTAGTGGCAGGGGCAGTTCAGCCCCAGCATTTT. The variable domain in full, with the rest retrieved from reference TRBV7-2 and TRBJ1-5, is GAGVSQSPSNKVTEKGKDVELRCDPISGHTALYWYRQSLGQGLEFLIYFQGNSAPDKSGLPSDRFSAERTGGSVSTLTIQRTQQEDSAVYLCASSLVAGAVQPQHFGDGTRLSIL.

This clonotype came up many times. The chain uses TRBV20-1 and TRBJ1-5; D is perhaps TRBD1 (6 bases). Trimming stripped 0 bases from V and 0 bases from J, with 15 bases between. Germline V gives CDR1 DFQATT, CDR2 SNEGSKA (reference sequence). The CDR3 totals 17 residues. CDR3 loop: CSARDSKGGYSNQPQHF. CDR3 DNA sequence: TGCAGTGCTAGAGATTCGAAGGGGGGATATAGCAATCAGCCCCAGCATTTT.

A few counts support this clonotype. The rearrangement uses TRBV5-1 and TRBJ1-1, with D tentatively TRBD1 (6 bases). With 2 bases removed from V and 0 bases from J, the gap between germline ends came to 17 bases. The length of the CDR3 is 17 residues. Germline V gene data show CDR1 as SGHRS and CDR2 as YFSETQ. The CDR3 DNA is TGCGCCAGCAGCTTCGACCCCACCGGGACACTGAACACTGAAGCTTTCTTT. Amino acids: CASSFDPTGTLNTEAFF.

This clonotype was recorded a few times. The rearrangement joins TRBV5-1 to TRBJ2-7, with D possibly matching TRBD2 (7 bases). Germline assignment: CDR1 SGHRS and CDR2 YFSETQ. The CDR3 is 15 residues long. Deletions cut 4 bases from V and 4 bases from J, with 18 bases between. The CDR3 sequence is CASSPQWGGTYEQYF. CDR3 bases: TGCGCCAGCAGCCCCCAATGGGGGGGCACTTACGAGCAGTACTTC.

The J gene is TRBJ1-6, the V gene TRBV5-1, with 10 nucleotides matching TRBD1. There are 17 residues in the CDR3. With V trimmed by 4 bases and J by 10 bases, 14 bases remained unmatched. The germline CDR1 and CDR2 sequences are SGHRS and YFSETQ. The CDR3 protein is CASSPTGRDRGRSPLHF. The CDR3 DNA follows: TGCGCCAGCAGCCCAACCGGGCGGGACAGGGGTAGGTCACCCCTCCACTTT.

At least ten counts were recorded for this clonotype. V gene TRBV11-2 combines with J gene TRBJ2-1; D is unresolved. V was trimmed by 3 bases and J by 0 bases, leaving 21 bases between them. The CDR3 covers 19 residues. Germline loops: CDR1 SGHAT, CDR2 FQNNGV. This chain's CDR3 is CASSFPTLREKDSYNEQFF. The DNA for the CDR3 is TGTGCCAGCAGCTTCCCCACCCTACGCGAGAAGGACTCCTACAATGAGCAGTTCTTC.

The V call is TRBV29-1, the J call TRBJ1-1; D gene ambiguous. Between the trimmed V and J ends, which lost 4 bases and 1 base, there was a span of 7 bases. The germline V gene encodes CDR1 SQVTM and CDR2 ANQGSEA. The CDR3 covers 12 residues. The CDR3 is CSVGGQNTEAFF. The CDR3 bases are TGCAGCGTTGGGGGTCAGAACACTGAAGCTTTCTTT.

This clonotype came up a few times. This chain uses TRBV20-1 with TRBJ2-7; D remains ambiguous. The CDR3 is 12 residues long. Germline CDR1 reads DFQATT; CDR2 reads SNEGSKA (reference sequence). The germline V and J ends were trimmed by 3 bases and 0 bases, with 6 bases remaining between them. As DNA, the CDR3 is TGCAGTGCTAGTGTCGGCTCCTACGAGCAGTACTTC. It is translated as CSASVGSYEQYF.

The rearrangement uses TRBV20-1 and TRBJ1-5, with D unclear. The CDR3 has 14 residues. Germline V CDR1 and CDR2: DFQATT, SNEGSKA (reference sequence). Between the trimmed V and J ends, which lost 1 base and 2 bases, there was a span of 9 bases. This CDR3 reads CSARGMVGNQPQHF. The CDR3 nucleotides are TGCAGTGCTAGAGGAATGGTGGGCAATCAGCCCCAGCATTTT.

This clonotype showed up many times. The chain joins TRBV5-8 to TRBJ2-3; D uncertain. The V end lost 3 bases, the J end lost 6 bases, and 11 bases lay between the germline ends. The CDR3 sequence is 13 residues long. Germline lookup yields CDR1 SGHTS and CDR2 YDEGEE. The CDR3 bases are TGTGCCAGCAGCTCGCTAACCGGGGATACGCAGTATTTT. Amino acids: CASSSLTGDTQYF.

There are many counts of this clonotype. The chain links TRBV7-2 to TRBJ1-2; no definite D call. The CDR3 runs 15 residues. Germline V gives CDR1 SGHTA, CDR2 FQGNSA. Trimming took off 2 bases at V and 2 bases at J, with 12 bases between the two ends. Here the CDR3 DNA reads TGTGCCAGCAGCTTATACGTTCTGGGGAACTATGGCTACACCTTC. Translated: CASSLYVLGNYGYTF.

The table lists this clonotype with a few counts. The chain joins TRBV10-3 to TRBJ2-3; 7 bases are shared with TRBD1. Looked up from germline, CDR1 is ENHRY and CDR2 is SYGVKD. After removal of 6 bases from V and 0 bases from J, the junction contained 3 bases not matched to a gene. The CDR3 runs to 14 residues. CDR3 sequence (DNA): TGTGCCATCAGGGGGACAGTCAGCACAGATACGCAGTATTTT. The encoded protein is CAIRGTVSTDTQYF.

This clonotype was seen ten or more times. The CDR3 is CSPRKRGYEQYF. In nucleotides, the CDR3 is TGCAGTCCTCGGAAGCGGGGATACGAGCAGTACTTC. The chain carries TRBV20-1 and TRBJ2-7; 7 bases are a match to TRBD2. The J segment lost 4 bases and the V segment lost 8 bases, leaving 8 bases of the junction unmatched. The CDR3 sequence is 12 residues long. CDR1 and CDR2 (germline): DFQATT, SNEGSKA (reference sequence).

This chain joins TRBV19 and TRBJ2-7; 8 bases align to TRBD2. The CDR3 covers 13 residues. Germline assignment: CDR1 LNHDA and CDR2 SQIVND (reference sequence). J lost 6 bases, V lost 5 bases, and 6 bases had no gene match. The CDR3 region is CASSPSSGTEQYF. The CDR3 DNA sequence: TGTGCCAGTAGTCCGAGTAGCGGGACCGAGCAGTACTTC.

The V gene is TRBV7-2, the J gene TRBJ1-6; D is unresolved. In germline, CDR1 is SGHTA, CDR2 FQGNSA. V lost 1 base and J 7 bases, leaving 5 bases between the germline ends. The CDR3 is made up of 13 amino acids. CDR3 nucleotides: TGTGCCAGCAGCTTAGTGGAGAATTCACCCCTCCACTTT. Translated: CASSLVENSPLHF.

The sample holds many counts of this clonotype. The chain joins TRBV20-1 to TRBJ2-2; tentative D call: TRBD2 (7 bases). The CDR3 is made up of 17 amino acids. V was clipped by 0 bases and J by 5 bases, with 19 bases between them. CDR1 and CDR2 from the germline V gene are DFQATT and SNEGSKA (reference sequence). CDR3 amino acids: CSARDLRGGVKTGELFF. In DNA form, the CDR3 reads TGCAGTGCTAGAGACCTGAGGGGGGGCGTAAAGACCGGGGAGCTGTTTTTT.

This clonotype was seen a handful of times. The chain joins TRBV5-1 to TRBJ2-2; unclear D gene. This CDR3 is built from 16 residues. Germline values: CDR1 SGHRS, CDR2 YFSETQ. The V and J ends lost 0 bases and 5 bases respectively, with 14 bases between them. The CDR3 DNA follows: TGCGCCAGCAGCTTGGCCACTACCTTGGGAACCGGGGAGCTGTTTTTT. It specifies CASSLATTLGTGELFF.

The sample holds many counts of this clonotype. The CDR3 loop reads CASNLQGVFDADTQYF. The CDR3 DNA sequence: TGTGCCAGCAACCTACAAGGGGTATTCGATGCAGATACGCAGTATTTT. This rearrangement joins TRBV9 to TRBJ2-3, with D tentatively TRBD1 (5 bases). From germline, CDR1 is SGDLS and CDR2 YYNGEE. The ends were cut back, 6 bases at V and 4 bases at J, with 21 bases in the middle. The CDR3 sequence is 16 residues long. Combining the CDR3 with reference TRBV9 and TRBJ2-3 gives the whole variable domain DSGVTQTPKHLITATGQRVTLRCSPRSGDLSVYWYQQSLDQGLQFLIQYYNGEERAKGNILERFSAQQFPDLHSELNLSSLELGDSALYFCASNLQGVFDADTQYFGPGTRLTVL.

This clonotype was found a few times. This sequence joins TRBV6-2 or TRBV6-3 and TRBJ1-5, with a tentative D call TRBD1 (5 bases). Germline V gene data show CDR1 as MNHEY and CDR2 as SVGEGT. This CDR3 region has 15 residues. Trimming cost V 6 bases and J 0 bases, with 12 bases left between them. The CDR3 region has the DNA TGTGCCAGCAGAATTCGGGACGGTAGCAATCAGCCCCAGCATTTT. Encoded protein: CASRIRDGSNQPQHF.

This clonotype was detected many times. The rearrangement joins TRBV5-1 to TRBJ2-5; the D gene could be TRBD1 or TRBD2 (5 bases each). The length of the CDR3 is 15 residues. CDR1 and CDR2 from the germline V gene are SGHRS and YFSETQ. V gave up 1 base and J gave up 4 bases, with 14 bases separating them. CDR3 sequence reads: CASSLTGPDIETQYF. The DNA for the CDR3 is TGCGCCAGCAGCTTGACGGGACCGGATATAGAGACCCAGTACTTC.

This clonotype appeared many times. V gene TRBV6-5 combines with J gene TRBJ1-5; tentatively, D is TRBD1 (6 bases). The CDR3 is made up of 15 amino acids. V was shortened by 4 bases and J by 0 bases, with 10 bases between the two germline ends. Germline V gene data show CDR1 as MNHEY and CDR2 as SVGAGI. CDR3 sequence (DNA): TGTGCCAGCAGTTTGGACAGATATAGCAATCAGCCCCAGCATTTT. It specifies CASSLDRYSNQPQHF.

This clonotype was recorded many times. V is TRBV28 and J is TRBJ1-2; maybe TRBD1 (6 bases). Looked up from germline, CDR1 is MDHEN and CDR2 is SYDVKM. This CDR3 spans 14 amino acids. Trimming removed 3 bases from V and 2 bases from J, with 10 bases in between. The CDR3 loop reads CASSFGGENYGYTF. CDR3 bases: TGTGCCAGCAGTTTCGGGGGCGAGAACTATGGCTACACCTTC.

At least ten counts were recorded for this clonotype. The chain combines TRBV4-1 with TRBJ1-5, with D unresolved. Germline V gene sequence: CDR1 MGHRA, CDR2 YSYEKL. Trimming took off 1 base at V and 10 bases at J, with 11 bases between the two ends. The CDR3 runs 13 residues. CDR3 in DNA: TGCGCCAGCAGCCAAGTTCTAATCAGCCCCCAGCATTTT. It is translated as CASSQVLISPQHF.